This T cell receptor (beta chain) was obtained from a study of glioma-infiltrating T cells. TCR alpha and beta CDR3 regions were amplified from RNA using iRepertoire nested multiplex PCR. TCRdb called the multiplex PCR reads again in MiXCR, with one record for every CDR3 protein. The sample carries around 100,000 distinct CDR3 sequences, about 28% recorded once. The length of the CDR3 is 16 residues. CDR1 is MNHNY, CDR2 SVGAGI, per germline (reference sequence). V lost 0 bases, J lost 4 bases, and 15 bases lay in between. Points from the study as a whole: Only very few CDR3 sequences appeared in both tissue and blood.

This clonotype was seen many times. Antigen: not known. V usage is TRBV6-6 and J usage is TRBJ2-5; a weak D match, TRBD2 (5 bases). Input material: glioma tissue, nonneoplastic brain tissue, or PBMCs (not recorded which). The receptor was derived from a human donor with low-grade glioma or glioblastoma, undergoing nonglioma brain surgery, or in good health (not recorded which). The CDR3 loop reads CASSYSYTRGGETQYF. DNA for the CDR3: TGTGCCAGCAGTTACTCTTATACCCGGGGTGGAGAGACCCAGTACTTC.